This T cell receptor beta chain was profiled in a study of identical twins. Overall study results and limits: Within twin pairs, the out-of-frame alpha sequences they shared showed excess low generation probability.

TCRdb processed the 5' RACE reads anew with MiXCR; each CDR3 protein has one entry. This sample has 450,000 to 600,000 distinct CDR3 sequences, with under 25% found just once. This CDR3 is built from 17 residues. Germline CDR1 reads SGHAT; CDR2 reads FQNNGV. V was clipped by 0 bases and J by 5 bases; unmatched bases: 8. About this clonotype: What it binds is unknown.

This sample also appeared in a second study, on yellow fever vaccine responses in identical twins.

This clonotype was sampled from a woman between 18 and 29 years old in good health. The sample consisted of CD4+ T cells sorted from blood. This chain joins TRBV11-2 and TRBJ2-4; the match to TRBD2 covers 9 bases. The CDR3 sequence: CASSLELASGVENIQYF. For the CDR3, the DNA is TGTGCCAGCAGCTTAGAACTGGCTAGCGGGGTTGAAAACATTCAGTACTTC. The full variable domain, rest sourced from reference TRBV11-2 and TRBJ2-4, is EAGVAQSPRYKIIEKRQSVAFWCNPISGHATLYWYQQILGQGPKLLIQFQNNGVVDDSQLPKDRFSAERLKGVDSTLKIQPAKLEDSAVYLCASSLELASGVENIQYFGAGTRLSVL.